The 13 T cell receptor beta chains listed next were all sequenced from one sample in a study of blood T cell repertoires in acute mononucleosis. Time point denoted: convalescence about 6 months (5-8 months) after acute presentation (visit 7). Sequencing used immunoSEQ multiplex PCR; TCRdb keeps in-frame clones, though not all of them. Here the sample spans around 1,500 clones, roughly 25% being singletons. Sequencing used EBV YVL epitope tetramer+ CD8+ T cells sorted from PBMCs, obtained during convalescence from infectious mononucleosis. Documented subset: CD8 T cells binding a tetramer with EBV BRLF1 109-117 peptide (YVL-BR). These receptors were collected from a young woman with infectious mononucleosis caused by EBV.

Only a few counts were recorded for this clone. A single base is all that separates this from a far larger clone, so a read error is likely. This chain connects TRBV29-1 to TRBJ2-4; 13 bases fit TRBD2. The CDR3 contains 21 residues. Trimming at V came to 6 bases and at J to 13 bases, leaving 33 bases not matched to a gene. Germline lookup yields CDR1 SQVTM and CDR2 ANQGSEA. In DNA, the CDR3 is TGCAGCGTAGGAGGGACAGGGTCCGGGACTAGCGGGGCATACTCCTACAATGAGCAGTACTTC. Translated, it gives CSVGGTGSGTSGAYSYNEQYF.

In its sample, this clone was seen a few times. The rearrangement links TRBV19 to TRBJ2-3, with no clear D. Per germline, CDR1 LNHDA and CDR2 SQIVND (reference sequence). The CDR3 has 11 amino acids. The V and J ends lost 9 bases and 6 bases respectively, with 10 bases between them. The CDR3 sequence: CASTLGDTQYF. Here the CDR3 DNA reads TGTGCCAGCACCCTAGGGGATACGCAGTATTTT.

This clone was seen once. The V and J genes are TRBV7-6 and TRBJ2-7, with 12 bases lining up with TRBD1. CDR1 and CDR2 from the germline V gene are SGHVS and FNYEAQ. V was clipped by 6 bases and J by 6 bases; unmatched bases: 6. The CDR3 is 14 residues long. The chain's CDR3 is CASRGTGGYCEQYF. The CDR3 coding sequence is TGTGCCAGCAGGGGGACAGGGGGCTACTGCGAGCAGTACTTC.

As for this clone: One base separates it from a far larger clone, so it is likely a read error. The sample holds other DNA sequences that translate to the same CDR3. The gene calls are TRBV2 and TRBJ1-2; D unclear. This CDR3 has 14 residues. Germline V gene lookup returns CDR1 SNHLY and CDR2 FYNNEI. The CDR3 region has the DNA TGTGCCAGCAGTGAGTACGGCTCCGGCGCGGGCTACACCTTT. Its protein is CASSEYGSGAGYTF.

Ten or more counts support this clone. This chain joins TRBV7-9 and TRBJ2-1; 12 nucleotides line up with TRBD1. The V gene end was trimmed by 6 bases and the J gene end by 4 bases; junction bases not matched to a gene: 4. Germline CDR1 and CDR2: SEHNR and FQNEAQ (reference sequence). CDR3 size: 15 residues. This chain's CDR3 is CASRGTGGLYNEQFF. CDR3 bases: TGTGCCAGCAGGGGGACAGGGGGCCTATACAATGAGCAGTTCTTC.

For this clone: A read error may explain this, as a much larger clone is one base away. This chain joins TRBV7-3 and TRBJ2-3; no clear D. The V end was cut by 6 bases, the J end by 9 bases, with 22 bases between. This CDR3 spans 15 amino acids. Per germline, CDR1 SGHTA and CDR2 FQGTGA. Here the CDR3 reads CASSALLGSASTQYF. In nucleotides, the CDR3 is TGTGCCAGCAGTGCCCTACTTGGGTCAGCGTCGACGCAGTATTTT.

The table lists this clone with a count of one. The CDR3 DNA follows: TGTGCCAGCAGCCGCTATAGCGATGAGCAGTTCTTC. This codes for CASSRYSDEQFF. V is TRBV25-1 and J is TRBJ2-1; TRBD2 might be the D (5 bases). The V end was cut by 6 bases, the J end by 8 bases, with 11 bases between. The CDR3 runs to 12 residues. Germline V CDR1 and CDR2: MGHDK, SYGVNS.

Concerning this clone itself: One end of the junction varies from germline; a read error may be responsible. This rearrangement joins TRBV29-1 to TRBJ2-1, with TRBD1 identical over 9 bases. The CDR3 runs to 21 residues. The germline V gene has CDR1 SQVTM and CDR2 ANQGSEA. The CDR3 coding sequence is TGCTGCGTAGGAGGGACAGGGTCCGGGACTTGCGGGGCATACTCCTACAATGAGCAGTTCTTC. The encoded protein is CCVGGTGSGTCGAYSYNEQFF.

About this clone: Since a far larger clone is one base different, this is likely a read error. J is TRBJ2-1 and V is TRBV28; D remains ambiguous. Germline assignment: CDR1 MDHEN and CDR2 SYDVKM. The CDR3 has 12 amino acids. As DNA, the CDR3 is TGTGCCAGCTGTTTATATTCCAGTGAGCAGTTCTTC. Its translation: CASCLYSSEQFF.

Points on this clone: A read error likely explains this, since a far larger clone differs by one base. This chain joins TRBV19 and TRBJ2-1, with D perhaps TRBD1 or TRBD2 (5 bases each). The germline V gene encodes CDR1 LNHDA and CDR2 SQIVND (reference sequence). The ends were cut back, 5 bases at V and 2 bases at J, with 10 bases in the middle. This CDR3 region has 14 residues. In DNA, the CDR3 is TGTGCCAGTAGTGGGGGAGTGACCTACAATGAGCAGTTCTTC. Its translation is CASSGGVTYNEQFF.

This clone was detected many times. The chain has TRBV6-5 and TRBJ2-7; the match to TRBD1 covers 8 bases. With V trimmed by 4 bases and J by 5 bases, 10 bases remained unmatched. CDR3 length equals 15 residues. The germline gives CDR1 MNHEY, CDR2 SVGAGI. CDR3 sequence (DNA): TGTGCCAGCAGTTCCCACTCGGACAGGGTTGACGAGCAGTACTTC. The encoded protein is CASSSHSDRVDEQYF.

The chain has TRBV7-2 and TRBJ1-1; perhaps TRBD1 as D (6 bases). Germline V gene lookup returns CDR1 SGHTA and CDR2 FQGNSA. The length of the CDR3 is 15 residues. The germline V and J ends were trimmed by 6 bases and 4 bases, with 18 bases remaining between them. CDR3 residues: CASRPLLGGGTEAFF. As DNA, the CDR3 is TGTGCCAGCAGACCTCTCCTCGGGGGCGGCACTGAAGCTTTCTTT.

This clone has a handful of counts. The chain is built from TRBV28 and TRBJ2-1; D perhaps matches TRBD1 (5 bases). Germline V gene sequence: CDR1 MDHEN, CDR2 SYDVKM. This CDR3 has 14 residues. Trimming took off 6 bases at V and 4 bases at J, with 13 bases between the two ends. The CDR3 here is CASSFDPGYNEQFF. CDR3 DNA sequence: TGTGCCAGCAGCTTCGACCCAGGGTACAATGAGCAGTTCTTC.